The entry that follows covers one T cell receptor (beta chain) sequence. CDR3 length: 15 amino acids. V dropped 0 bases and J dropped 5; count of bases not matched to a gene: 4. Germline V gene sequence: CDR1 MGHDK, CDR2 SYGVNS. Some clones are missing from TCRdb's copy, which holds only in-frame ones; the method was immunoSEQ multiplex PCR. The top ten clones hold less than 9.5% of a sample with tens of thousands of clones, around four fifths of them seen once. The data derive from a study of blood T cell repertoires in COVID-19. Sequences were obtained from peripheral blood. The TCR was taken from a man between 35 and 55 years old with acute or convalescent COVID-19. V gene TRBV25-1 combines with J gene TRBJ1-2; the match to TRBD1 covers 9 bases. The CDR3 nucleotides read TGTGCCAGCAGTGAATACGGGACAGGGCCTTATGGCTACACCTTC. Residues: CASSEYGTGPYGYTF.